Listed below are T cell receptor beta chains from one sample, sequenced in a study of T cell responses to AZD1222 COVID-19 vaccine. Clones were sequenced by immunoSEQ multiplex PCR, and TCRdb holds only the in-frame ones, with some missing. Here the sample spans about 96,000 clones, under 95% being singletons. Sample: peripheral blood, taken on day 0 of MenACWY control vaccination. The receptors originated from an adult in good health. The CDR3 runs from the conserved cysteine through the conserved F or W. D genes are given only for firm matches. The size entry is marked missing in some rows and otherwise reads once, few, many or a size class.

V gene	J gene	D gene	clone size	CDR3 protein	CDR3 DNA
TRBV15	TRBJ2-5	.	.	CATSRDRGKETQYF	TGTGCCACCAGCAGAGACAGGGGCAAAGAGACCCAGTACTTC
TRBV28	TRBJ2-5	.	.	CASSFPRWQETQYF	TGTGCCAGCAGTTTCCCGAGGTGGCAAGAGACCCAGTACTTC
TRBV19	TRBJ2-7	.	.	CASSIVPGYRYEQYF	TGTGCCAGTAGTATTGTCCCGGGATATAGGTACGAGCAGTACTTC
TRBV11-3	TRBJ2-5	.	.	CASSLGSGNQETQYF	TGTGCCAGCAGCTTAGGGTCAGGGAACCAAGAGACCCAGTACTTC
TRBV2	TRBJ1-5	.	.	CASSESSLDQPQHF	TGTGCCAGCAGTGAAAGCAGTCTTGATCAGCCCCAGCATTTT
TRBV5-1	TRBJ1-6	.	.	CASSLKEDSPLHF	TGCGCCAGCAGCTTGAAAGAAGATTCACCCCTCCACTTT
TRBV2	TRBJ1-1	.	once	CASKRDGNTEAFF	TGTGCCAGCAAGAGGGACGGGAACACTGAAGCTTTCTTT
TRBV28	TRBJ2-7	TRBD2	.	CASTPTSGSYEQYF	TGTGCCAGCACCCCGACTAGCGGGAGTTACGAGCAGTACTTC
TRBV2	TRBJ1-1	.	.	CASSTQGMNTEAFF	TGTGCCAGCAGCACTCAGGGGATGAACACTGAAGCTTTCTTT
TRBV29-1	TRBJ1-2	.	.	CSVNWVGTGYTF	TGCAGCGTCAACTGGGTTGGGACGGGCTACACCTTC
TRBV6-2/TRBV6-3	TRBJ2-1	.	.	CASSYSRLAKDEQFF	TGTGCCAGCAGTTACTCGAGGCTAGCTAAGGATGAGCAGTTCTTC
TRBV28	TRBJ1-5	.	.	CASSLYGRQPQHF	TGTGCCAGCAGTTTATACGGGAGGCAGCCCCAGCATTTT
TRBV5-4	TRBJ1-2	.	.	CASSPGQPPNYGYTF	TGTGCCAGCAGCCCCGGGCAGCCTCCTAACTATGGCTACACCTTC
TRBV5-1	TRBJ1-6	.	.	CASSLGAEFDSPLHF	TGCGCCAGCAGCTTGGGGGCGGAATTTGATTCACCCCTCCACTTT
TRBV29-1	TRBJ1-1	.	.	CSVAPSTGPWTEAFF	TGCAGCGTCGCGCCATCAACAGGGCCGTGGACTGAAGCTTTCTTT
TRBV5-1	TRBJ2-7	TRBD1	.	CASSLQTGGEGEQYF	TGCGCCAGCAGCTTACAGACAGGGGGCGAAGGTGAGCAGTACTTC
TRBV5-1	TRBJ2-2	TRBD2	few	CASSMDTAGVVGELFF	TGCGCCAGCAGCATGGACACGGCGGGAGTGGTCGGGGAGCTGTTTTTT
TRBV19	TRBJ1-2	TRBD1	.	CASTRPRTGRNYGYTF	TGTGCCAGTACCCGACCCCGGACAGGGCGGAACTATGGCTACACCTTC
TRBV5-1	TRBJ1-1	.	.	CASSLAPGDTEAFF	TGCGCCAGCAGCTTGGCCCCAGGGGACACTGAAGCTTTCTTT
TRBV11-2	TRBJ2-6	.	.	CASSLLGPGANVLTF	TGTGCCAGCAGCTTATTGGGACCTGGGGCCAACGTCCTGACTTTC
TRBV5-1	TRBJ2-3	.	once	CASSYPRGSTDTQYF	TGCGCCAGCAGCTACCCGCGGGGCAGCACAGATACGCAGTATTTT
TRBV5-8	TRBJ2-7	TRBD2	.	CASSRGGGLEQYF	TGTGCCAGCAGCCGGGGGGGAGGGCTCGAGCAGTACTTC
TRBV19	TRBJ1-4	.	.	CASSIGGFNEKLFF	TGTGCCAGTAGTATAGGGGGCTTTAATGAAAAACTGTTTTTT
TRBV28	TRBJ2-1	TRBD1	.	CASSTGQGHNEQFF	TGTGCCAGCAGTACGGGACAGGGGCACAATGAGCAGTTCTTC
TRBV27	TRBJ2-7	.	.	CASSSPSSPLYEQYF	TGTGCCAGCAGTTCCCCCTCCTCCCCTCTTTACGAGCAGTACTTC
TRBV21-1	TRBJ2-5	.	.	CASTIGTSGNNHLETQYF	TGTGCCAGCACCATAGGGACTAGCGGGAACAACCACCTGGAGACCCAGTACTTC